Below, 14 T cell receptor beta chains from the same sample are listed, as sequenced in a study of T cell responses to AZD1222 COVID-19 vaccine. Generated by immunoSEQ multiplex PCR, the TCRdb table keeps only in-frame clones and is missing some. Of tens of thousands of clones in the sample, roughly 88% are singletons; the top ten hold around 19%. Sequencing was performed on peripheral blood, taken on day 0 of AZD1222 vaccination. The origin of the receptors is an adult in good health.

V and J are TRBV24-1 and TRBJ2-6, with D unclear. Per germline, CDR1 KGHDR and CDR2 SFDVKD. Deletions cut 6 bases from V and 2 bases from J, with 4 bases between. The CDR3 covers 13 residues. CDR3 sequence reads: CATSHTGANVLTF. The DNA of the CDR3 is TGTGCCACCAGTCACACTGGGGCCAACGTCCTGACTTTC.

The chain employs TRBV28 and TRBJ1-1, with TRBD1 identical over 10 bases. This CDR3 comprises 17 residues. Germline values: CDR1 MDHEN, CDR2 SYDVKM. Losses at the gene ends were 5 bases for V and 5 bases for J; bases not matched to a gene: 14. DNA for the CDR3: TGTGCCAGCAGTATCCGGGACAGGGGATCCCGTGGGACTGAAGCTTTCTTT. Translated: CASSIRDRGSRGTEAFF.

This sequence joins TRBV24-1 and TRBJ1-2, with D unclear. Trimming took 9 bases from V and 8 from J, leaving 15 bases between them. The CDR3 extends over 12 amino acids. Germline V gene sequence: CDR1 KGHDR, CDR2 SFDVKD. CDR3 nucleotide sequence: TGTGCCACCTCCCGGGAGGGCTGGGGCTACACCTTC. It codes for CATSREGWGYTF.

The genes are TRBV19 and TRBJ1-3; 7 nucleotides line up with TRBD1. CDR1 and CDR2 (germline): LNHDA, SQIVND (reference sequence). V lost 5 bases to trimming and J lost 1 base; unmatched junction nucleotides: 11. The CDR3 spans 17 residues. DNA of the CDR3: TGTGCCAGTAGTGGCAACAGGGGACATTCTTCTGGAAACACCATATATTTT. As protein: CASSGNRGHSSGNTIYF.

This clone was counted only a few times. V and J are TRBV14 and TRBJ2-7; D is possibly TRBD1 (5 bases). Germline assignment: CDR1 SGHDN and CDR2 FVKESK. V lost 0 bases and J 4 bases, leaving 7 bases between the germline ends. The CDR3 length is 13 residues. CDR3 sequence: CASSQDTGYEQYF. The CDR3 DNA sequence: TGTGCCAGCAGCCAAGATACAGGATACGAGCAGTACTTC.

This rearrangement joins TRBV10-3 to TRBJ2-7; D not resolved. The ends were cut back, 0 bases at V and 7 bases at J, with 4 bases in the middle. Germline V CDR1 and CDR2: ENHRY, SYGVKD. This CDR3 comprises 11 residues. CDR3 DNA sequence: TGTGCCATCAGTGAGTCGGGAGAGCAGTACTTC. Encoded protein: CAISESGEQYF.

CDR3 DNA: TGTGCCAGCAGTGAAAGTCTGGGGATCGACTATGGCTACACCTTC. It translates to CASSESLGIDYGYTF. The rearrangement links TRBV6-1 to TRBJ1-2; D is unclear. This CDR3 is built from 15 residues. The V end lost 2 bases, the J end lost 3 bases, and 13 bases lay between the germline ends. The V gene's germline CDR1 is MNHNS and CDR2 SASEGT.

The chain has TRBV12-3 or TRBV12-4 and TRBJ2-1; no reliable D call. The V and J ends lost 3 bases and 9 bases respectively, with 12 bases between them. The length of the CDR3 is 13 residues. The CDR3 DNA reads as TGTGCCAGCAGTTTCTTTGGAATCGCTGAGCAGTTCTTC. Residues: CASSFFGIAEQFF.

The chain combines TRBV7-8 with TRBJ2-7, with 11 bases fitting TRBD2. Looked up from germline, CDR1 is SGHVS and CDR2 is FQNEAQ. CDR3 length equals 19 residues. V gave up 0 bases and J gave up 2 bases; unmatched junction bases: 12. In nucleotides, the CDR3 is TGTGCCAGCAGCTTAGCGGTCAGCCAAACTAGCGGGGGAACCTACGAGCAGTACTTC. This encodes CASSLAVSQTSGGTYEQYF.

V usage is TRBV10-2 and J usage is TRBJ2-7, with TRBD2 matching 13 bases. Germline loops: CDR1 WSHSY, CDR2 SAAADI. V dropped 5 bases and J dropped 5; count of bases not matched to a gene: 6. This CDR3 comprises 15 residues. As DNA, the CDR3 is TGCGCCAGCAGTTGGACTAGCGGGAGTTACCACGAGCAGTACTTC. Translation gives CASSWTSGSYHEQYF.

The chain is built from TRBV7-6 and TRBJ2-1, with 12 nucleotides matching TRBD2. V shed 5 bases, J shed 9 bases, and the junction held 11 bases outside the gene matches. This CDR3 region has 16 residues. Germline V gene lookup returns CDR1 SGHVS and CDR2 FNYEAQ. In nucleotides, the CDR3 is TGTGCCAGCAGCCAGTTGACTAGCGGGAGACTGGGTGAGCAGTTCTTC. As protein: CASSQLTSGRLGEQFF.

The chain is built from TRBV28 and TRBJ2-5, with D perhaps matching TRBD2 (6 bases). CDR1 is MDHEN, CDR2 SYDVKM, per germline. V lost 3 bases, J lost 9 bases, and 14 bases lay in between. The CDR3 contains 13 residues. CDR3 protein: CASSFQFTGAQYF. In DNA, the CDR3 is TGTGCCAGCAGTTTTCAGTTCACGGGGGCCCAGTACTTC.

The chain uses TRBV9 and TRBJ2-7, with TRBD1 as a possible D gene (5 bases). The germline gives CDR1 SGDLS, CDR2 YYNGEE. This CDR3 spans 12 amino acids. Trimming cost V 3 bases and J 2 bases, with 6 bases left between them. CDR3 in amino acids: CASSGQTYEQYF. The CDR3 coding sequence is TGTGCCAGCAGCGGACAGACCTACGAGCAGTACTTC. Supplemented by reference TRBV9 and TRBJ2-7, the full variable domain reads DSGVTQTPKHLITATGQRVTLRCSPRSGDLSVYWYQQSLDQGLQFLIQYYNGEERAKGNILERFSAQQFPDLHSELNLSSLELGDSALYFCASSGQTYEQYFGPGTRLTVT.

In its sample, this clone was seen a few times. The V and J genes are TRBV18 and TRBJ2-7; TRBD2 is a possible D gene (5 bases). Germline CDR1 is KGHSH and CDR2 is LQKENI. Trimming took off 4 bases at V and 2 bases at J, with 9 bases between the two ends. The CDR3 loop spans 13 amino acids. The DNA of the CDR3 is TGTGCCAGCTCACGGAAGGAGGCCTACGAGCAGTACTTC. It specifies CASSRKEAYEQYF.